The subject of this entry is one T cell receptor (beta chain). No antigen is known for it. The use of a sample-barcoded 5' primer and a J-beta primer mix characterized a second PCR of roughly 7 to 11 cycles. Every individual sample yielded 2.5 million or more paired-end reads (each containing CDR3). TCRdb itself ran the 5' RACE reads through MiXCR, one entry per CDR3 protein. The sample has about 1,400,000 distinct CDR3 sequences; 35% to 45% are singletons. This sample is part of a study of blood T cells in healthy people across ages. Study-level findings and limits: In long-lived donors, naive CD4+ cell counts and diversity exceeded those of aged donors.

This CDR3 contains 16 residues. Germline-derived CDR1 and CDR2 are MNHEY and SVGAGI. The ends were cut back, 0 bases at V and 3 bases at J, with 15 bases in the middle. Material: blood. The V and J genes are TRBV6-5 and TRBJ2-7; D might be TRBD1 (6 bases). The sequence derives from a woman aged 18-29 years in good health. This chain's CDR3 is CASSYSTQGIVYEQYF. CDR3 coding DNA: TGTGCCAGCAGTTACTCGACGCAGGGGATAGTCTACGAGCAGTACTTC.